The rows below give T cell receptor beta chains drawn from one sample of a study of T cells in Graves' hyperthyroidism and ophthalmopathy. TCRdb reanalysed the multiplex PCR reads using MiXCR and keeps one entry per CDR3 protein. The table shows some 490,000 distinct CDR3 sequences, with roughly 15% occurring only once. The sequencing sample was made of blood. Source of these receptors: a woman in her thirties with Graves' ophthalmopathy. The CDR3 runs from the conserved cysteine through the conserved F or W. A D gene is named only where the DNA matches it firmly. Where a row states a size, it is once, few, many or the class of an expanded clone; other rows omit it.

v_gene	abundance	d_gene	j_gene	CDR3nt	CDR3aa
TRBV28	many	TRBD1	TRBJ2-7	TGTGCCAGCCGGACAGGGGTCTACGAGCAGTACTTC	CASRTGVYEQYF
TRBV6-1	.	.	TRBJ2-7	TGTGCCAGCAGTGGGGCAGGGACCTCTACGAAGCAGTACTTC	CASSGAGTSTKQYF
TRBV7-2	many	.	TRBJ2-5	TGTGCCAGCAGCTCCACTAGACAAGAGACCCAGTACTTC	CASSSTRQETQYF
TRBV20-1	many	.	TRBJ1-2	TGCAGTGCTAGTCCCCAGGGTTATGGCTACACCTTC	CSASPQGYGYTF
TRBV28	.	TRBD2	TRBJ2-1	TGTGCCAGCAGTTTATCGGGAGGGCCCAATGAGCAGTTCTTC	CASSLSGGPNEQFF
TRBV20-1	few	TRBD2	TRBJ2-7	TGCAGTGCTAGAGGCCGTCCGGGACTAATGATTTACGAGCAGTACTTC	CSARGRPGLMIYEQYF
TRBV5-5	many	TRBD2	TRBJ2-2	TGTGCCAGCAGGAAGCGGGACGACACCGGGGAGCTGTTTTTT	CASRKRDDTGELFF
TRBV6-6	.	.	TRBJ1-5	TGTGCCAGCAGTTACATGATTAATCAGCCCCAGCATTTT	CASSYMINQPQHF
TRBV20-1	few	.	TRBJ1-2	TGCAGTGCTAGAGGACGGGGGGAACCCTATGGCTACACCTTC	CSARGRGEPYGYTF
TRBV20-1	.	.	TRBJ2-1	TGCAGTGCTAGTTTGGGTACCCTAGGTGAGCAGTTCTTC	CSASLGTLGEQFF
TRBV2	many	.	TRBJ2-3	TGTGCCAGCAGCTACGACAAACGAGGGGATACGCAGTATTTT	CASSYDKRGDTQYF
TRBV30	many	TRBD2	TRBJ2-3	TGTGCCTGGAGTAGCGGCCAGCGGGAGGCCCGTCGGTATTTT	CAWSSGQREARRYF
TRBV15	.	.	TRBJ1-5	TGTGCCACCAGCAGAGCTAATCAGCCCCAGCATTTT	CATSRANQPQHF
TRBV5-5	.	TRBD1	TRBJ1-5	TGTGCCAGCAGCTTGGGTGGGACAGGACTTAATCAGCCCCAGCATTTT	CASSLGGTGLNQPQHF
TRBV5-1	many	.	TRBJ2-1	TGCGCCAGCAGCTTGGGACTACCCCCGAATCAGGAGCAGTTCTTC	CASSLGLPPNQEQFF
TRBV2	many	.	TRBJ2-2	TGTGCCAGTACCCGGGGCCTCCTTGAAGGGGAGCTGTTTTTT	CASTRGLLEGELFF
TRBV28	many	.	TRBJ2-7	TGTGCCAGCAGTTTCCGCGCAGGGCTAGTAGGCGAGCAGTACTTC	CASSFRAGLVGEQYF
TRBV7-9	many	.	TRBJ2-1	TGTGCCAGCAGCTTAGTGGCGGCAAGGGGCTCTCCCAATGAGCAGTTCTTC	CASSLVAARGSPNEQFF
TRBV12-3/TRBV12-4	many	.	TRBJ2-7	TGTGCCAGCAGTTTAGACTGGGGGGCTGATTCCGACTACGAGCAGTACTTC	CASSLDWGADSDYEQYF
TRBV18	many	.	TRBJ1-5	TGTGCCAGCTCACCGGGGGGCAATCAGCCCCAGCATTTT	CASSPGGNQPQHF
TRBV7-3	few	TRBD1	TRBJ2-6	TGTGCCAGCAGCCTGAGACAGGGGGGATCTCTTTCCGGGGCCAACGTCCTGACTTTC	CASSLRQGGSLSGANVLTF
TRBV7-9	many	.	TRBJ1-4	TGTGCCAGCAGCTCTCAGGACGGGAATGAAAAACTGTTTTTT	CASSSQDGNEKLFF
TRBV27	.	.	TRBJ2-1	TGTGCCAGCAGTCCCCCCGGTCTTGAGCAGTTCTTC	CASSPPGLEQFF
TRBV20-1	many	TRBD2	TRBJ2-3	TGCAGTGCCCCACCCCTAGCGGGAGTAGAAGATACGCAGTATTTT	CSAPPLAGVEDTQYF
TRBV6-5	.	.	TRBJ1-6	TGTGCCAGCAGTTACAAGGGGTCCTCATCGCATAATTCACCCCTCCACTTT	CASSYKGSSSHNSPLHF
TRBV7-2	.	TRBD1	TRBJ2-6	TGTGCCAGCAGGGGCAAAAGGGGGCCCCTTGCGGGGGCCAACGTCCTGACTTTC	CASRGKRGPLAGANVLTF
TRBV6-1	many	.	TRBJ1-1	TGTGCCAGCAGTGAGGGGGAAGCGGCTGAAGCTTTCTTT	CASSEGEAAEAFF
TRBV28	many	TRBD2	TRBJ2-5	TGTGCCAGCAGCCTCGGACTAGCGCATTCTGAGCAAGAGACCCAGTACTTC	CASSLGLAHSEQETQYF
TRBV5-1	few	.	TRBJ1-5	TGCGCCAGCAGCTTGTTATCGGGAAAGGATCAGCCCCAGCATTTT	CASSLLSGKDQPQHF
TRBV28	many	.	TRBJ1-2	TGTGCCAGCAGTCCTACACCCCGAACCGGGACAAATGGCTACACCTTC	CASSPTPRTGTNGYTF
TRBV4-3	few	.	TRBJ1-1	TGCGCCAGCAGCCAAGATTTTTCCCCGGGGACGGGTGAAGCTTTCTTT	CASSQDFSPGTGEAFF
TRBV20-1	.	.	TRBJ2-3	TGCAGTGCTCAGCTAGCGTCTAGCACAGATACGCAGTATTTT	CSAQLASSTDTQYF